This is a list of T cell receptor beta chains from one sample in a study of blood T cell repertoires in COVID-19. TCRdb keeps only in-frame clones here, not all; method: immunoSEQ multiplex PCR. The repertoire has 250,000 to 350,000 clones, about 89% of them found once; the top ten carry over 2%. The material sequenced was peripheral blood. These TCRs come from a woman aged 25 to 39 with COVID-19, enrolled during active disease. Each CDR3 is given with its conserved first and last residue. Fields, in order: V gene, J gene, CDR3 protein.

TRBV29-1	TRBJ2-1	CSVEGFGARGYNEQFF
TRBV27	TRBJ1-1	CASSPDREATEAFF
TRBV27	TRBJ2-1	CASSSLAGGSFYNEQFF
TRBV24-1	TRBJ2-1	CATSDLKLAGGNEQFF
TRBV3-1/TRBV3-2	TRBJ2-5	CASSQGPAGGLETQYF
TRBV28	TRBJ1-4	CASSSTGINEKLFF
TRBV19	TRBJ1-4	CASSIAPGLGEKLFF
TRBV4-2	TRBJ1-1	CASSPQVPGQLQTEAFF
TRBV2	TRBJ2-1	CAIHLASYNEQFF
TRBV29-1	TRBJ2-7	CSVDTRVGEQYF
TRBV5-5	TRBJ1-4	CASRAGGGDEKLFF
TRBV6-1	TRBJ1-2	CASSEALGEQGSGYTF
TRBV27	TRBJ2-2	CASSWAGTGSIGELFF
TRBV3-1/TRBV3-2	TRBJ1-2	CASSLDRGGYTF
TRBV7-9	TRBJ1-3	CASSLDGVVSGNTIYF
TRBV19	TRBJ2-3	CASRGSGRAADTQYF
TRBV3-1/TRBV3-2	TRBJ2-7	CASSPGADAAEQYF
TRBV7-3	TRBJ1-6	CASSSNRGQGNSPLHF
TRBV5-4	TRBJ1-2	CASSLGQGKALGYTF
TRBV5-6	TRBJ1-2	CASSLLGQGSYGYTF
TRBV7-8	TRBJ1-2	CASSLGGRHNYGYTF
TRBV2	TRBJ2-2	CASMVGPNTGELFF
TRBV7-9	TRBJ1-5	CASSFRDGPQHF
TRBV19	TRBJ1-5	CASSIPGQGGQPQHF
TRBV7-8	TRBJ1-5	CASSLGTAGASQHF
TRBV28	TRBJ1-2	CASSPPTGSNYGYTF
TRBV6-5	TRBJ1-1	CASSYSMGAPNTEAFF
TRBV19	TRBJ2-3	CASSWAGADRTDTQYF
TRBV5-4	TRBJ1-1	CASSLPQGPPNTEAFF
TRBV5-6	TRBJ1-1	CASSFQGTEAFF
TRBV27	TRBJ2-7	CASSSGQGYEQYF
TRBV6-1	TRBJ1-5	CASSESRRGNQPQHF
TRBV28	TRBJ2-7	CASSPWLGQGTPVSEQYF
TRBV9	TRBJ1-2	CASSVTAINYGYTF
TRBV4-1	TRBJ2-7	CASSPKADLPYEQYF
TRBV5-1	TRBJ1-3	CASSFWDSGNSGNTIYF
TRBV19	TRBJ1-5	CASRTGQRRINQPQHF
TRBV7-3	TRBJ2-1	CASSASPGTSAYNEQFF
TRBV19	TRBJ1-5	CASSQDRDNQPQHF
TRBV27	TRBJ2-1	CASSFLALGFHEQFF
TRBV3-1/TRBV3-2	TRBJ1-2	CASSQTGTTYGHTF
TRBV30	TRBJ1-5	CAWSVGAARSNQPQHF
TRBV7-8	TRBJ2-5	CASSLLPRETQYF
TRBV6-5	TRBJ2-1	CASSPGTSGRRGQFF
TRBV5-1	TRBJ2-5	CASSISGTGGETQYF
TRBV4-1	TRBJ1-2	CASSQGQVNYGYTF
TRBV27	TRBJ2-3	CASSLYRDRSTDTQYF
TRBV4-1	TRBJ1-1	CASSQGPEGAGMNTEAFF
TRBV6-6	TRBJ2-2	CASSRLTGSNTGELFF
TRBV7-6	TRBJ1-4	CASSPTGGNEKLFF
TRBV5-1	TRBJ1-3	CASRPNTGNTIYF
TRBV19	TRBJ1-2	CASSIAGKAANYGYTF
TRBV10-3	TRBJ2-5	CAISDQDRPGETQYF
TRBV5-4	TRBJ2-3	CASSTGGGRVFTDTQYF
TRBV7-2	TRBJ1-4	CASSLARATNEKLFF
TRBV6-5	TRBJ1-1	CASSYGRVNTEAFF
TRBV2	TRBJ1-2	CASTRPGTAYGYTF
TRBV30	TRBJ1-1	CAWRPGGSTEAFF
TRBV11-2	TRBJ1-2	CASRQGARYGYTF